The table lists the clone carrying this TCR beta chain with a count of one. Antigen: not known. Amplification of TCR beta used genomic DNA extracted from peripheral blood. Trimming removed 2 bases from V and 1 base from J, with 20 bases in between. This CDR3 contains 18 residues. From germline, CDR1 is PRHDT and CDR2 FYEKMQ (reference sequence). A mixed TRB-A/B primer pool amplified rearranged TRB by multiplex touch-down PCR. One entry per CDR3 protein, called by TCRdb with MiXCR from the multiplex PCR reads. The sample records more than 7,000 distinct CDR3 sequences, roughly 32% being singletons. This specimen belongs to a study of T cell repertoires in aging, cancer and after chemotherapy. In the study overall: Donors were grouped into six age bands spanning 30 or younger through 70 or older. Repeat sampling of healthy donors over several months to years showed clear clonal overlap.

Regarding the study as a whole: Rebound thymic output was suggested by rising median generation probability during chemotherapy in each cancer cohort.

The sequencing sample was made of blood. This sequence originates from a human donor in good health. The chain recombines TRBV13 with TRBJ1-1; D is unresolved. As DNA, the CDR3 is TGTGCCAGCAGCTTAAGGTACGTCGCCGGAGACCGGAACACTGAAGCTTTCTTT. Amino acid sequence: CASSLRYVAGDRNTEAFF.